This passage covers 10 T cell receptor beta chains from one sample sequenced in a study of shared clonotypes between healthy human individuals. Repertoires were generated with immunoSEQ multiplex PCR, while TCRdb's copy carries only in-frame clones and drops some. The sample has over a million clones; roughly 97% are singletons. The material sequenced was naive CD4+ T cells sorted from blood. Subset defined: CD45RA+ positively selected. All receptors derive from a man aged 30-40 years in good health.

The rearrangement joins TRBV2 to TRBJ2-3, with 7 bases lining up with TRBD2. CDR3 length equals 11 residues. V lost 6 bases, J lost 14 bases, and 8 bases stayed unmatched. Germline values: CDR1 SNHLY, CDR2 FYNNEI. CDR3 sequence reads: CASRAGGRGYF. CDR3 in DNA: TGTGCCAGCAGGGCGGGCGGGAGAGGGTATTTT.

The chain couples TRBV7-6 to TRBJ2-7, with TRBD2 identical over 7 bases. V lost 2 bases, J lost 5 bases, and 12 bases stayed unmatched. CDR1 is SGHVS, CDR2 FNYEAQ, per germline. CDR3 size: 16 residues. The DNA of the CDR3 is TGTGCCAGCAGCTTATTTAGCGGGCAGGGATTGGACGAGCAGTACTTC. Residues: CASSLFSGQGLDEQYF.

The chain is built from TRBV12-5 and TRBJ1-1; 8 nucleotides agree with TRBD1. Germline assignment: CDR1 LGHNT and CDR2 FRNRAP. V shed 5 bases and J 8 bases; nucleotides not matched to a gene: 16. The CDR3 runs to 16 residues. CDR3 protein: CASGTSRDRTPFEAFF. As DNA, the CDR3 is TGTGCTAGTGGTACCTCCCGGGACAGGACGCCCTTCGAAGCTTTCTTT.

The CDR3 DNA sequence: TGTGCCATCACTCCGGACCGGTCCTCTGGAAACACCATATATTTT. Translating gives CAITPDRSSGNTIYF. The chain combines TRBV10-3 with TRBJ1-3, with D hard to call. The CDR3 is 15 residues long. Germline V lookup: CDR1 ENHRY, CDR2 SYGVKD. V was trimmed by 7 bases and J by 0 bases, leaving 13 bases between them.

The V and J genes are TRBV14 and TRBJ2-1, with D uncertain. CDR1 is SGHDN and CDR2 is FVKESK in the germline V gene. Between the trimmed V and J ends, which lost 0 bases and 0 bases, there was a span of 15 bases. This CDR3 contains 18 residues. The CDR3 is CASSQDLTGVGSYNEQFF. The CDR3 region has the DNA TGTGCCAGCAGCCAAGATTTAACGGGCGTGGGCTCCTACAATGAGCAGTTCTTC. The full variable domain, with the rest looked up from reference TRBV14 and TRBJ2-1, is EAGVTQFPSHSVIEKGQTVTLRCDPISGHDNLYWYRRVMGKEIKFLLHFVKESKQDESGMPNNRFLAERTGGTYSTLKVQPAELEDSGVYFCASSQDLTGVGSYNEQFFGPGTRLTVL.

The chain's CDR3 is CASTKPLGEQYF. The CDR3 DNA reads as TGTGCCAGCACGAAACCCTTGGGGGAGCAGTACTTC. The chain couples TRBV7-9 to TRBJ2-7; D is unresolved. Trimming shortened V by 7 bases and J by 7 bases, and 14 bases separated the two germline ends. This CDR3 region has 12 residues. Per the germline V gene, CDR1 is SEHNR and CDR2 is FQNEAQ (reference sequence).

The chain combines TRBV27 with TRBJ1-5; D gene unclear. The CDR3 consists of 15 residues. The V end was cut by 3 bases, the J end by 5 bases, with 14 bases between. Looked up from germline, CDR1 is MNHEY and CDR2 is SMNVEV (reference sequence). The DNA of the CDR3 is TGTGCCAGCAGTTTGGGCCGCAATGGGCATCAGCCCCAGCATTTT. The encoded protein is CASSLGRNGHQPQHF.

This clone was recorded once. Other DNA sequences of this sample code for an identical CDR3. V is TRBV5-4 and J is TRBJ1-1; 7 bases map to TRBD1. Looked up from germline, CDR1 is SGHNT and CDR2 is YYREEE (reference sequence). V lost 5 bases, J lost 2 bases, and 6 bases stayed unmatched. The CDR3 consists of 14 residues. The CDR3 here is CASRSDRANTEAFF. The CDR3 region has the DNA TGTGCCAGCAGATCCGACAGGGCCAACACTGAAGCTTTCTTT.

The chain links TRBV19 to TRBJ2-7, with TRBD2 matching over 10 bases. V dropped 4 bases and J dropped 7; count of bases not matched to a gene: 10. The length of the CDR3 is 15 residues. The germline V gene has CDR1 LNHDA and CDR2 SQIVND (reference sequence). In DNA, the CDR3 is TGTGCCAGTAGTACTCTAGCGGGAGCCTCGGGTGAGCAGTACTTC. Encoded protein: CASSTLAGASGEQYF.

The chain is built from TRBV10-1 and TRBJ2-7, with 8 bases aligning to TRBD1. The germline CDR1 and CDR2 sequences are WNHNN and SYGVQD (reference sequence). The ends lost 5 bases at V and 5 bases at J; junction bases unmatched: 8. The CDR3 loop spans 14 amino acids. The CDR3 here is CASSKDRVLDEQYF. DNA for the CDR3: TGCGCCAGCAGTAAGGACAGGGTCCTCGACGAGCAGTACTTC.